This TCR beta chain was documented in a study of T cells in tuberculosis. At the level of the study: The T cells targeted glucose monomycolate, a mycobacterial lipid, via CD1B. Findings and limits, study-wide: The stringent gate may have excluded weak CD1B-GMM tetramer binders.

The CDR3 runs 16 residues. Germline V gene sequence: CDR1 SGHVS, CDR2 FQNEAQ. Trimming removed 5 bases at V and 3 bases at J, with 19 bases between. Sorting used thawed, overnight-rested PBMC stained with anti-CD3, a viability dye and GMM-loaded CD1B tetramer. The lipid loaded on the CD1B tetramers was C32 glucose monomycolate from Rhodococcus equi. PBMC for tetramer sorting were first depleted of CD14-expressing monocytes. Clones were read by immunoSEQ multiplex PCR, and TCRdb kept only the in-frame ones, dropping some. Here the sample spans tens of thousands of clones, roughly 93% being singletons. Material: CD1b-GMM tetramer-negative cells sorted from PBMCs. This chain joins TRBV7-8 and TRBJ1-2; perhaps TRBD1 as D (5 bases). The TCR comes from an adult woman with latent tuberculosis. The CDR3 bases are TGTGCCAGCAGCCAGAACCCGACAGAGCCACACTATGGCTACACCTTC. Translating gives CASSQNPTEPHYGYTF.